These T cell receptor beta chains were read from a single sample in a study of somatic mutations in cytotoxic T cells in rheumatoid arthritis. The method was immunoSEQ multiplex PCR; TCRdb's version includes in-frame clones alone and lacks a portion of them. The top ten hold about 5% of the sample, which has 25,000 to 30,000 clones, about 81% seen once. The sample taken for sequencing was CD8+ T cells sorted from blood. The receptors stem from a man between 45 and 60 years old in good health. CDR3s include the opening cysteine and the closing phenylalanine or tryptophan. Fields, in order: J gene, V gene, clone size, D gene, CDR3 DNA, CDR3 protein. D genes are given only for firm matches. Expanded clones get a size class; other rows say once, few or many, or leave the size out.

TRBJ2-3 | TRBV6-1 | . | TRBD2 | TGTGCCAGCAGTGAGACTAGCGGGAGGATTACAGATACGCAGTATTTT | CASSETSGRITDTQYF
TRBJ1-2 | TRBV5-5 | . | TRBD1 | TGTGCCAGCAGTCCCGAAACCGGGACAGGGAGAACTAACTATGGCTACACCTTC | CASSPETGTGRTNYGYTF
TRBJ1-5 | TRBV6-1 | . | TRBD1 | TGTGCCAGCAGACAGGGGTCCTATAGCAATCAGCCCCAGCATTTT | CASRQGSYSNQPQHF
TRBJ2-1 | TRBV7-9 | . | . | TGTGCCAGCAGCTTAGGCAACAATGAGCAGTTCTTC | CASSLGNNEQFF
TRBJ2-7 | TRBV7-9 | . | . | TGTGCCAGCAGCTTGGAGGGCAGGGGCTACGAGCAGTACTTC | CASSLEGRGYEQYF
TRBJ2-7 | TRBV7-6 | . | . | TGTGCCAGCAGCTTAGGTTTCGGCGGCACCTACGAGCAGTACTTC | CASSLGFGGTYEQYF
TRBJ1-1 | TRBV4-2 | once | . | TGTGCCAGCAGCCAAGTTGAGAACACTGAAGCTTTCTTT | CASSQVENTEAFF
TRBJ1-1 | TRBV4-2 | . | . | TGTGCCAGCAGCCAAGGGCGGACTGAAGCTTTCTTT | CASSQGRTEAFF
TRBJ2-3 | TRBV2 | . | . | TGTGCCAGCAAAAGACAGTCTTTTTACACAGATACGCAGTATTTT | CASKRQSFYTDTQYF
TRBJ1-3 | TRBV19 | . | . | TGTGCCAGTAGTATAGGACCCGGCGCTGGAAACACCATATATTTT | CASSIGPGAGNTIYF
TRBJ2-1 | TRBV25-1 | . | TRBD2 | TGTGCCAGCAGTGAAAAGGGGGAAGGACTAGCCCGGAATGAGCAGTTCTTC | CASSEKGEGLARNEQFF
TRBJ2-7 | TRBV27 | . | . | TGTGCCAGCAGTTTAACAGTGGTGTCCTCCTACGAGCAGTACTTC | CASSLTVVSSYEQYF
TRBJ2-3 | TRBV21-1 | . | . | TGTGCCAGCAGCAAACATTTGGGCACAGATACGCAGTATTTT | CASSKHLGTDTQYF
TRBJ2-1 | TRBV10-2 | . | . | TGCGCCAGCACACATCTAGGCTCCTACAATGAGCAGTTCTTC | CASTHLGSYNEQFF
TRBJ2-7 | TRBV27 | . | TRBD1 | TGTGCCAGCAGTACGCATACAGGGGTGCAGTACTTC | CASSTHTGVQYF
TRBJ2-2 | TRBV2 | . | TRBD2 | TGTGCCAGCAGAATACTAGCGGAGGGGGGCACCGGGGAGCTGTTTTTT | CASRILAEGGTGELFF
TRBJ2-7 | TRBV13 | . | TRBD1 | TGTGCCAGCAGCCCTGCCCGGGACAGTGGTCCCGAGCAGTACTTC | CASSPARDSGPEQYF
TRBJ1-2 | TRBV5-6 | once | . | TGTGCCAGCAGCTTGGGCACAGGGAAAAGGTACACCTTC | CASSLGTGKRYTF
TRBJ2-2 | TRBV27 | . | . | TGTGCCAGCAGTTCGCTCAGGGGTAGAACCGGGGAGCTGTTTTTT | CASSSLRGRTGELFF
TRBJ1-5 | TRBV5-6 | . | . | TGTGCCAGCAGCTTGGCCAGACACAGCAATCAGCCCCAGCATTTT | CASSLARHSNQPQHF
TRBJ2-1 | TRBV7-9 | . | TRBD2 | TGTGCCAGCAGCAAGACTAGCGGGAGAGGCAATGAGCAGTTCTTC | CASSKTSGRGNEQFF
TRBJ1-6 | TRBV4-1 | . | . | TGCGCCAGCAGCCAAGTTCAAGGCGACTACCTCCACTTT | CASSQVQGDYLHF
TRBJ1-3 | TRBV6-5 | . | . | TGTGCCAGCAGTTTTGGCCATTGGGAAACTGGAAACACCATATATTTT | CASSFGHWETGNTIYF
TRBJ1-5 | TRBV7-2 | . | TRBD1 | TGTGCCAGCAGCTCGACAGGGGGTGGTCAGCCCCAGCATTTT | CASSSTGGGQPQHF
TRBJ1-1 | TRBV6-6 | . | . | TGTGCCAGCAGTTACAACGGCGGGGGGTTGAACACTGAAGCTTTCTTT | CASSYNGGGLNTEAFF
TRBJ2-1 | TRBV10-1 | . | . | TGCGCCAGCCCGCGACTAGGTCTGGATGAGCAGTTCTTC | CASPRLGLDEQFF
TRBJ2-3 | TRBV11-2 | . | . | TGTGCCAGCAGCTTAGGGGGGAACACAGATACGCAGTATTTT | CASSLGGNTDTQYF
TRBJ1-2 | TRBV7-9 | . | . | TGTGCCAGCAGCCTGGACGTTGCTAACTATGGCTACACCTTC | CASSLDVANYGYTF
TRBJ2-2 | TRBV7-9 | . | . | TGTGCCAGCAGCTCCCCTAGGAGGGGGGACACCGGGGAGCTGTTTTTT | CASSSPRRGDTGELFF
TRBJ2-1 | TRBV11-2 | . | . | TGTGCCAGCAGCTTGATCCAAACCTCCTACAATGAGCAGTTCTTC | CASSLIQTSYNEQFF
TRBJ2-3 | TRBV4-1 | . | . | TGCGCCAGCAGCCAATCTTGGGACTGGGCAAGCAGAAACACAGATACGCAGTATTTT | CASSQSWDWASRNTDTQYF
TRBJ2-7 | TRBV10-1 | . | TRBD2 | TGCGCCAGCAGTGAGGCGGGACTAGCGGGAGTCTACGAGCAGTACTTC | CASSEAGLAGVYEQYF
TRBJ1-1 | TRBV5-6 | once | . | TGTGCCAGCAGCACTGGGGGCGCTGAAGCTTTCTTT | CASSTGGAEAFF
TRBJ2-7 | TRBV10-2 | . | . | TGCGCCAGCAGTGTTCAGGACTCGGTGGGGTACGAGCAGTACTTC | CASSVQDSVGYEQYF
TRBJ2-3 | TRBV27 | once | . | TGTGCCAGCAGCCCACTCAACACAGATACGCAGTATTTT | CASSPLNTDTQYF
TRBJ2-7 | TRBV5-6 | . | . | TGTGCCAGCAGCTACGGGAACTCCTACGAGCAGTACTTC | CASSYGNSYEQYF
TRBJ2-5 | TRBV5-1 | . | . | TGCGCCAGGACGACCCACCAAGAGACCCAGTACTTC | CARTTHQETQYF